One and the same sample provided the 26 T cell receptor beta chains below, sequenced in a study of shared clonotypes between healthy human individuals. Profiled with immunoSEQ multiplex PCR; TCRdb holds only in-frame clones, not every one. Of about 680,000 clones listed, roughly nine tenths were seen once; the top ten hold approximately 22%. Positive CCR7 selection of CD45RO-negative cells yielded the naive CD8 cells, and terminally differentiated effector memory CD45RA+ cells were excluded. The specimen sequenced was naive CD8+ T cells sorted from blood. The receptors come from a man aged 30-40 years in good health.

In the case of this clone: Other DNA sequences in this specimen translate into the identical CDR3. V is TRBV9 and J is TRBJ2-3; no clear D gene. The CDR3 runs 14 residues. V lost 0 bases, J lost 3 bases, and 8 bases lay in between. Germline-derived CDR1 and CDR2 are SGDLS and YYNGEE. This CDR3 reads CASSVGAGTDTQYF. The CDR3, as DNA: TGTGCCAGCAGCGTAGGGGCAGGAACAGATACGCAGTATTTT.

The chain is built from TRBV2 and TRBJ2-3, with D perhaps matching TRBD2 (6 bases). This CDR3 region has 20 residues. Trimming took off 5 bases at V and 0 bases at J, with 27 bases between the two ends. Germline V gene lookup returns CDR1 SNHLY and CDR2 FYNNEI. The CDR3 region has the DNA TGTGCCAGCAGTTTACCGGGACTCGGCAATATGGTTGCTAGCACAGATACGCAGTATTTT. It is translated as CASSLPGLGNMVASTDTQYF.

This chain links TRBV27 with TRBJ2-7; 8 bases agree with TRBD2. Germline CDR1 MNHEY, CDR2 SMNVEV (reference sequence). This CDR3 contains 14 residues. V shed 6 bases, J shed 4 bases, and the junction held 8 bases outside the gene matches. The CDR3, as DNA: TGTGCCAGCAGGTCACCCACGGGAGGGTACGAGCAGTACTTC. Translation: CASRSPTGGYEQYF.

The chain couples TRBV10-1 to TRBJ2-7; 8 bases align to TRBD1. J gave up 4 bases and V 6 bases, and 5 bases lay outside the gene matches. The CDR3 covers 13 residues. From germline, CDR1 is WNHNN and CDR2 SYGVQD (reference sequence). This CDR3 reads CASSAGQGYEQYF. CDR3 bases: TGCGCCAGCAGCGCTGGACAGGGATACGAGCAGTACTTC.

The V call is TRBV28, the J call TRBJ1-5; D gene uncertain. Germline V gives CDR1 MDHEN, CDR2 SYDVKM. V was shortened by 4 bases and J by 2 bases, with 12 bases between the two germline ends. This CDR3 is 15 amino acids long. CDR3 in DNA: TGTGCCAGCAGTTATAACACGGGAGGCAATCAGCCCCAGCATTTT. Translation gives CASSYNTGGNQPQHF.

This clone was observed a single time. The chain has TRBV6-5 and TRBJ1-1; 11 bases match TRBD1. This CDR3 is built from 13 residues. J lost 10 bases, V lost 6 bases, and 7 bases had no gene match. The V gene's germline CDR1 is MNHEY and CDR2 SVGAGI. The CDR3 DNA reads TGTGCCAGCAGCTTAGGACAGGGGGCATTAGCTTTCTTT. Its protein product is CASSLGQGALAFF.

Details on this clone: Other DNA sequences in the same sample also yield this CDR3. The V gene is TRBV4-1, the J gene TRBJ1-1; the D is unclear. The germline gives CDR1 MGHRA, CDR2 YSYEKL. The V and J ends lost 0 bases and 0 bases respectively, with 2 bases between them. This CDR3 is built from 13 residues. CDR3 DNA: TGCGCCAGCAGCCAAGATTTGAACACTGAAGCTTTCTTT. It yields the protein CASSQDLNTEAFF.

The chain joins TRBV13 to TRBJ2-1, with 13 nucleotides matching TRBD2. Germline CDR1 reads PRHDT; CDR2 reads FYEKMQ (reference sequence). The trim removed 4 bases at V and 6 bases at J, leaving 3 bases unmatched. The CDR3 runs 15 residues. CDR3 sequence: CASSSGLAGANEQFF. The CDR3 DNA follows: TGTGCCAGCAGCTCCGGACTAGCGGGAGCCAATGAGCAGTTCTTC.

This clone was detected only once. The chain carries TRBV9 and TRBJ1-2, with D maybe TRBD1 (6 bases). CDR1 and CDR2 (germline): SGDLS, YYNGEE. CDR3 length: 14 residues. The V gene lost 3 bases and the J gene lost 4 bases, with 13 bases spanning the gap. CDR3 sequence reads: CASSGGAFRYGYTF. CDR3 DNA: TGTGCCAGCAGCGGGGGGGCATTTCGCTATGGCTACACCTTC.

The V and J genes are TRBV7-9 and TRBJ1-5; D is possibly TRBD1 (6 bases). Trimming shortened V by 0 bases and J by 5 bases, and 8 bases separated the two germline ends. This CDR3 has 14 amino acids. CDR1 and CDR2 from the germline V gene are SEHNR and FQNEAQ (reference sequence). The CDR3, as DNA: TGTGCCAGCAGCTTAGCACCAGGGGATCAGCCCCAGCATTTT. Translated, it gives CASSLAPGDQPQHF.

The sample holds one count of this clone. This chain uses TRBV19 with TRBJ2-7, with unresolved D. V gave up 4 bases and J gave up 5 bases, with 12 bases separating them. This CDR3 has 13 residues. Germline CDR1 is LNHDA and CDR2 is SQIVND (reference sequence). The CDR3: CASSTSGSNEQYF. The CDR3 bases are TGTGCCAGTAGTACTTCGGGTTCCAACGAGCAGTACTTC.

This chain links TRBV7-9 with TRBJ2-3; 9 bases map to TRBD2. The CDR3 contains 16 residues. CDR1 and CDR2 from the germline V gene are SEHNR and FQNEAQ (reference sequence). Trimming took 4 bases from V and 4 from J; bases not matched to a gene: 9. DNA of the CDR3: TGTGCCAGCAGCTACTTAGCGGGAGACGGAGCAGATACGCAGTATTTT. Protein: CASSYLAGDGADTQYF.

Of note for this clone: Different DNA sequences within this sample yield the same CDR3. The gene calls are TRBV7-9 and TRBJ2-7; no clear D gene. Trimming removed 5 bases at V and 1 base at J, with 9 bases between. The CDR3 extends over 13 amino acids. Germline-derived CDR1 and CDR2 are SEHNR and FQNEAQ (reference sequence). The CDR3 reads CASSPPESYEQYF. CDR3 in DNA: TGTGCCAGCAGCCCCCCAGAGTCCTACGAGCAGTACTTC. Looking up the rest from reference TRBV7-9 and TRBJ2-7 gives the full variable domain: DTGVSQNPRHKITKRGQNVTFRCDPISEHNRLYWYRQTLGQGPEFLTYFQNEAQLEKSRLLSDRFSAERPKGSFSTLEIQRTEQGDSAMYLCASSPPESYEQYFGPGTRLTVT.

The chain has TRBV27 and TRBJ2-1, with TRBD2 as a possible D gene (5 bases). The CDR3 loop spans 13 amino acids. V was shortened by 5 bases and J by 9 bases, with 14 bases between the two germline ends. Germline lookup yields CDR1 MNHEY and CDR2 SMNVEV (reference sequence). The CDR3 protein is CASSPDLAREQFF. CDR3 in DNA: TGTGCCAGCAGTCCAGACCTAGCCCGTGAGCAGTTCTTC.

CDR3 nucleotides: TGTGCCACCGGACAGGCTAGCACAGATACGCAGTATTTT. It yields the protein CATGQASTDTQYF. This rearrangement joins TRBV6-6 to TRBJ2-3, with TRBD1 matching over 7 bases. The CDR3 runs to 13 residues. With 10 bases clipped from V and 0 bases from J, the junction kept 4 bases outside the gene matches. The germline V gene has CDR1 MNHNY and CDR2 SVGAGI (reference sequence).

This chain connects TRBV4-1 to TRBJ2-7; no reliable D call. The CDR3 has 15 residues. The V end was cut by 1 base, the J end by 2 bases, with 12 bases between. Germline CDR1 reads MGHRA; CDR2 reads YSYEKL. As DNA, the CDR3 is TGCGCCAGCAGCCAAGGGTTTCCAGTCCCCTACGAGCAGTACTTC. This encodes CASSQGFPVPYEQYF.

CDR3 sequence (DNA): TGTGCCAGCAGCTTAGAGTCGTCCGATCAGCCCCAGCATTTT. Translation: CASSLESSDQPQHF. The V gene is TRBV7-2, the J gene TRBJ1-5; no firm D call. V gave up 1 base and J gave up 5 bases, with 9 bases separating them. The CDR3 sequence is 14 residues long. The germline V gene has CDR1 SGHTA and CDR2 FQGNSA.

The V and J genes are TRBV7-9 and TRBJ2-1, with 10 bases identical to TRBD2. J lost 7 bases, V lost 5 bases, and 11 bases had no gene match. CDR1 SEHNR and CDR2 FQNEAQ come from the germline V gene (reference sequence). The CDR3 contains 16 residues. The CDR3 DNA follows: TGTGCCAGCAGCCATCGACTAGCGGGTACCAAAAATGAGCAGTTCTTC. As protein: CASSHRLAGTKNEQFF.

The chain uses TRBV27 and TRBJ1-2; D possibly corresponds to TRBD1 (5 bases). The CDR3 totals 13 residues. Trimming removed 2 bases at V and 7 bases at J, with 11 bases between. In germline, CDR1 is MNHEY, CDR2 SMNVEV (reference sequence). The CDR3: CASSLTRGGGYTF. The DNA of the CDR3 is TGTGCCAGCAGTTTAACGAGGGGCGGTGGCTACACCTTC.

The chain has TRBV28 and TRBJ2-7, with 10 bases lining up with TRBD2. CDR1 and CDR2 (germline): MDHEN, SYDVKM. This CDR3 is built from 15 residues. The ends lost 7 bases at V and 6 bases at J; junction bases unmatched: 12. The CDR3 loop is CASTSGGTSGTEQYF. The CDR3 nucleotides are TGTGCCAGCACTTCAGGGGGCACTAGCGGGACCGAGCAGTACTTC. Full variable domain (missing parts from reference TRBV28 and TRBJ2-7): DVKVTQSSRYLVKRTGEKVFLECVQDMDHENMFWYRQDPGLGLRLIYFSYDVKMKEKGDIPEGYSVSREKKERFSLILESASTNQTSMYLCASTSGGTSGTEQYFGPGTRLTVT.

The V and J genes are TRBV28 and TRBJ1-2; a possible D gene is TRBD1 (6 bases). The germline gives CDR1 MDHEN, CDR2 SYDVKM. The CDR3 spans 13 residues. Trimming cost V 3 bases and J 5 bases, with 10 bases left between them. CDR3 bases: TGTGCCAGCAGTTTGGTACAGGGATATGGCTACACCTTC. This sequence encodes CASSLVQGYGYTF.

The chain recombines TRBV28 with TRBJ1-2; 10 bases agree with TRBD1. Germline values: CDR1 MDHEN, CDR2 SYDVKM. There are 15 residues in the CDR3. V was pared by 2 bases and J by 5 bases, with 5 bases of the junction left unmatched. CDR3 region: CASSLTGQGTYGYTF. The CDR3 bases are TGTGCCAGCAGTTTAACGGGACAGGGGACATATGGCTACACCTTC.

V and J are TRBV7-9 and TRBJ2-1; 10 bases are shared with TRBD2. CDR3 length: 17 residues. Germline values: CDR1 SEHNR, CDR2 FQNEAQ (reference sequence). Trimming took 4 bases from V and 3 from J; bases not matched to a gene: 9. The CDR3 sequence is CASSSYSAGGGYNEQFF. The DNA for the CDR3 is TGTGCCAGCAGCTCCTATTCAGCGGGAGGGGGCTACAATGAGCAGTTCTTC.

The genes are TRBV14 and TRBJ1-2; D is unresolved. The CDR3 extends over 13 amino acids. Trimming stripped 4 bases from V and 4 bases from J, with 10 bases between. Germline CDR1 and CDR2: SGHDN and FVKESK. As DNA, the CDR3 is TGTGCCAGCAGCCCCAGTCTGAGCTATGGCTACACCTTC. Residues: CASSPSLSYGYTF.

The gene calls are TRBV9 and TRBJ2-2; 7 bases agree with TRBD2. Germline V gives CDR1 SGDLS, CDR2 YYNGEE. CDR3 size: 13 residues. V shed 3 bases, J shed 7 bases, and the junction held 3 bases outside the gene matches. CDR3 amino acids: CASSGEGGGELFF. The CDR3 DNA sequence: TGTGCCAGCAGCGGGGAGGGCGGCGGGGAGCTGTTTTTT. The variable domain in full, completed from reference TRBV9 and TRBJ2-2, reads DSGVTQTPKHLITATGQRVTLRCSPRSGDLSVYWYQQSLDQGLQFLIQYYNGEERAKGNILERFSAQQFPDLHSELNLSSLELGDSALYFCASSGEGGGELFFGEGSRLTVL.

This chain connects TRBV27 to TRBJ1-4, with D possibly matching TRBD1 (6 bases). The CDR3 has 14 residues. Germline CDR1 reads MNHEY; CDR2 reads SMNVEV (reference sequence). Trimming shortened V by 0 bases and J by 16 bases, and 18 bases separated the two germline ends. The CDR3 DNA sequence: TGTGCCAGCAGTTTATCAGGGGGGCGCGAATTTGAGTTTTTT. Its translation is CASSLSGGREFEFF.